Listed here are 20 T cell receptor beta chains from one sample, sequenced in a study of cytomegalovirus exposure and HLA in healthy donors. PCR primers comprised 60 Vbeta and 13 Jbeta primers. The data were produced by immunoSEQ multiplex PCR, yet TCRdb's version contains in-frame clones alone and is incomplete. The data contain some 110,000 clones, more than 75% of them singletons. The sample was PBMCs. These receptors were collected from a woman between 50 and 59 years old in good health and CMV-seropositive.

This clone was seen a few times. V usage is TRBV2 and J usage is TRBJ1-1; tentative D call: TRBD1 (6 bases). The CDR3 length is 14 residues. The germline gives CDR1 SNHLY, CDR2 FYNNEI. V was trimmed by 11 bases and J by 5 bases, leaving 21 bases between them. CDR3 in DNA: TGTGCCGGGAACTCTCAGGGGCTGGGGACTGAAGCTTTCTTT. Protein: CAGNSQGLGTEAFF.

J is TRBJ1-1 and V is TRBV7-6; D might be TRBD1 (6 bases). The V gene lost 7 bases and the J gene lost 4 bases, with 25 bases spanning the gap. In germline, CDR1 is SGHVS, CDR2 FNYEAQ. CDR3 length: 17 amino acids. The CDR3 nucleotides read TGTGCCAGCACCACTAAGAAGACGACCCGGGGGGCCACTGAAGCTTTCTTT. Translating it yields CASTTKKTTRGATEAFF.

This clone came up once. The chain couples TRBV5-3 to TRBJ2-2, with TRBD2 identical over 8 bases. TRBV5-3 is noted as an ORF with a role that remains uncertain. Losses at the gene ends were 4 bases for V and 1 base for J; bases not matched to a gene: 6. This CDR3 region has 16 residues. The CDR3 sequence is CARSPGGLKNTGELFF. DNA of the CDR3: TGTGCCAGAAGCCCGGGAGGGCTCAAGAACACCGGGGAGCTGTTTTTT.

The J gene is TRBJ1-2, the V gene TRBV7-2; D unclear. The CDR3 has 13 residues. The V gene's germline CDR1 is SGHTA and CDR2 FQGNSA. V was shortened by 1 base and J by 5 bases, with 8 bases between the two germline ends. DNA of the CDR3: TGTGCCAGCAGCTTAGTGACGGGTTATGGCTACACCTTC. Translated: CASSLVTGYGYTF.

The chain links TRBV5-6 to TRBJ1-6; 7 bases map to TRBD1. From germline, CDR1 is SGHDT and CDR2 YYEEEE. With 4 bases clipped from V and 4 bases from J, the junction kept 2 bases outside the gene matches. This CDR3 has 14 amino acids. The DNA of the CDR3 is TGTGCCAGCAGCCTGGGACAGTATAATTCACCCCTCCACTTT. It codes for CASSLGQYNSPLHF.

V usage is TRBV9 and J usage is TRBJ2-2; perhaps TRBD2 as D (6 bases). The CDR3 contains 17 residues. V lost 4 bases and J 0 bases, leaving 16 bases between the germline ends. Per the germline V gene, CDR1 is SGDLS and CDR2 is YYNGEE. For the CDR3, the DNA is TGTGCCAGCAGCCCCCGCGGCGCGGGATCGAACACCGGGGAGCTGTTTTTT. As protein: CASSPRGAGSNTGELFF.

V and J are TRBV19 and TRBJ2-3; 7 bases align to TRBD2. Germline V gene lookup returns CDR1 LNHDA and CDR2 SQIVND (reference sequence). The ends lost 8 bases at V and 2 bases at J; junction bases unmatched: 7. This CDR3 is 14 amino acids long. This CDR3 is CASSFAGVTDTQYF. DNA for the CDR3: TGTGCCAGTTCCTTCGCGGGGGTCACAGATACGCAGTATTTT.

This clone is classed as medium-sized. The genes are TRBV19 and TRBJ2-7, with D perhaps matching TRBD2 (5 bases). The CDR3 spans 15 residues. The V end was cut by 3 bases, the J end by 2 bases, with 14 bases between. Germline CDR1 and CDR2: LNHDA and SQIVND (reference sequence). CDR3 loop: CASSMRAGLAYEQYF. Written as DNA, the CDR3 is TGTGCCAGTAGTATGCGGGCAGGCCTCGCCTACGAGCAGTACTTC.

This chain uses TRBV13 with TRBJ2-1; D is uncertain. The CDR3 spans 13 residues. V was shortened by 10 bases and J by 10 bases, with 20 bases between the two germline ends. Germline CDR1 reads PRHDT; CDR2 reads FYEKMQ (reference sequence). CDR3 sequence reads: CATKRRGLREQFF. The CDR3 nucleotides read TGTGCCACCAAGAGACGAGGCCTTAGGGAGCAGTTCTTC.

This clone occurred a few times. This chain links TRBV10-3 with TRBJ1-4; 7 bases map to TRBD1. Germline V gene sequence: CDR1 ENHRY, CDR2 SYGVKD. V lost 5 bases to trimming and J lost 0 bases; unmatched junction nucleotides: 6. The CDR3 has 16 residues. CDR3 DNA sequence: TGTGCCATCAGTAAAGACAGGGCTGCAACTAATGAAAAACTGTTTTTT. It specifies CAISKDRAATNEKLFF.

In regard to this clone: At one of its ends the junction is not consistent with the germline gene, which may arise from a read error. The chain is built from TRBV7-2 and TRBJ1-5, with 7 bases fitting TRBD1. Germline assignment: CDR1 SGHTA and CDR2 FQGNSA. The CDR3 totals 15 residues. DNA of the CDR3: TGTGTCAGCAGCTTAGAACCGGGACAGTTTCAGCCCCAGCATTTT. Its translation is CVSSLEPGQFQPQHF.

The rearrangement joins TRBV30 to TRBJ2-7; a possible D gene is TRBD2 (6 bases). V dropped 1 base and J dropped 4 bases, with 17 bases sitting between them. The CDR3 is 15 residues long. Germline-derived CDR1 and CDR2 are GTSNPN and SVGIG (reference sequence). The CDR3 DNA reads TGTGCCTGGAGTGGGAGGGACGGTTCCTTTTACGAGCAGTACTTC. This sequence encodes CAWSGRDGSFYEQYF. Full variable domain (remainder filled in from reference TRBV30 and TRBJ2-7): SQTIHQWPATLVQPVGSPLSLECTVEGTSNPNLYWYRQAAGRGLQLLFYSVGIGQISSEVPQNLSASRPQDRQFILSSKKLLLSDSGFYLCAWSGRDGSFYEQYFGPGTRLTVT.

This clone was counted a single time. The chain combines TRBV27 with TRBJ1-4, with 10 bases that match TRBD1. The CDR3 is 14 residues long. The trim removed 6 bases at V and 7 bases at J, leaving 5 bases unmatched. Germline CDR1 is MNHEY and CDR2 is SMNVEV (reference sequence). The CDR3 region is CASRRDRGGEKLFF. The CDR3 nucleotides are TGTGCCAGCAGAAGGGACAGGGGAGGTGAAAAACTGTTTTTT.

The V call is TRBV2, the J call TRBJ1-2, with unresolved D. The V gene lost 8 bases and the J gene lost 8 bases, with 15 bases spanning the gap. Germline CDR1 and CDR2: SNHLY and FYNNEI. The CDR3 sequence is 12 residues long. Here the CDR3 DNA reads TGTGCCAGCTGTATTTCGGGAGACGGCTACACCTTC. It specifies CASCISGDGYTF.

The chain uses TRBV18 and TRBJ1-1; D is uncertain. Germline V gene lookup returns CDR1 KGHSH and CDR2 LQKENI. The ends were cut back, 1 base at V and 6 bases at J, with 9 bases in the middle. The length of the CDR3 is 13 residues. This CDR3 is CASSPRREAEAFF. In DNA, the CDR3 is TGTGCCAGCTCACCACGAAGGGAGGCTGAAGCTTTCTTT. Variable domain in full (rest from reference TRBV18 and TRBJ1-1): NAGVMQNPRHLVRRRGQEARLRCSPMKGHSHVYWYRQLPEEGLKFMVYLQKENIIDESGMPKERFSAEFPKEGPSILRIQQVVRGDSAAYFCASSPRREAEAFFGQGTRLTVV.

The rearrangement links TRBV7-3 to TRBJ2-7; TRBD2 is a possible D gene (6 bases). CDR1 is SGHTA, CDR2 FQGTGA, per germline. Trimming removed 1 base at V and 5 bases at J, with 18 bases between. The CDR3 has 16 residues. The CDR3 DNA follows: TGTGCCAGCAGCTTAATCCCGGGGTCTAGCGAGGACGAGCAGTACTTC. This gives the protein CASSLIPGSSEDEQYF. Complete variable domain (other parts from reference TRBV7-3 and TRBJ2-7): GAGVSQTPSNKVTEKGKYVELRCDPISGHTALYWYRQSLGQGPEFLIYFQGTGAADDSGLPNDRFFAVRPEGSVSTLKIQRTERGDSAVYLCASSLIPGSSEDEQYFGPGTRLTVT.

V usage is TRBV6-5 and J usage is TRBJ2-7, with D possibly being TRBD2 (6 bases). This CDR3 region has 13 residues. V lost 6 bases and J lost 3, with 12 bases in between. Germline values: CDR1 MNHEY, CDR2 SVGAGI. The CDR3 DNA follows: TGTGCCAGCAGAACTCCGGGACTCTACGAGCAGTACTTC. The encoded protein is CASRTPGLYEQYF.

J is TRBJ1-1 and V is TRBV7-9, with 8 bases aligning to TRBD1. The CDR3 is 15 residues long. The V segment lost 4 bases and the J segment 4 bases; nucleotides outside the gene matches: 8. Looked up from germline, CDR1 is SEHNR and CDR2 is FQNEAQ (reference sequence). DNA of the CDR3: TGTGCCAGCAGCTCGCGGACAGGGCGGAGCACTGAAGCTTTCTTT. Protein product: CASSSRTGRSTEAFF.

As to this clone: At the DNA level, this CDR3 is encoded by other sequences in the same sample as well. J is TRBJ2-5 and V is TRBV29-1; D may be TRBD1 (5 bases). Germline CDR1 is SQVTM and CDR2 is ANQGSEA. This CDR3 spans 11 amino acids. V was trimmed by 6 bases and J by 14 bases, leaving 19 bases between them. CDR3 in amino acids: CSVAIGQNLYF. The CDR3 nucleotides are TGCAGCGTCGCGATCGGACAAAACTTATACTTC. The variable domain in full, completed from reference TRBV29-1 and TRBJ2-5, reads SAVISQKPSRDICQRGTSLTIQCQVDSQVTMMFWYRQQPGQSLTLIATANQGSEATYESGFVIDKFPISRPNLTFSTLTVSNMSPEDSSIYLCSVAIGQNLYFGPGTRLLVL.

The CDR3 nucleotides are TGCGCCAGCAGCTTGCAGGGTCCTAAGAACACTGAAGCTTTCTTT. Amino acids: CASSLQGPKNTEAFF. The V gene is TRBV5-1, the J gene TRBJ1-1; D is perhaps TRBD1 (5 bases). The CDR3 has 15 amino acids. The germline V gene encodes CDR1 SGHRS and CDR2 YFSETQ. The V and J ends lost 1 base and 1 base respectively, with 11 bases between them.